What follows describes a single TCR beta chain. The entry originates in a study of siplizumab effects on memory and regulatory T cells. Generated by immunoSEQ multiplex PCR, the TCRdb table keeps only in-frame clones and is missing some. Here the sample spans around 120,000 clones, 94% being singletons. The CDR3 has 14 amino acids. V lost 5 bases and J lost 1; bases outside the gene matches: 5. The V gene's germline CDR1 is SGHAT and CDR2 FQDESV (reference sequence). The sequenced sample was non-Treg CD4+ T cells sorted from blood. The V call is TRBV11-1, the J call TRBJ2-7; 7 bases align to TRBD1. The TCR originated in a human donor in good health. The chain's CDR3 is CASSRDRLSYEQYF. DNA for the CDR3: TGTGCCAGCAGCCGGGACAGACTTTCCTACGAGCAGTACTTC.